This T cell receptor beta chain was observed in a study of breast tumors, draining lymph nodes, adjacent tissues. Study findings and constraints: Tumor and nontumor repertoires were significantly more similar in luminal-like than in basal-like breast cancer. Most tumor T cells seemingly derive from lymph node, then expand in tumor. Tumor TCR diversity was below lymph nodes but above nontumor tissue. That most tumor T cells come from lymph nodes remained unproven.

Sample share makes this clonotype medium-sized. Its antigen is as yet unknown. TCRdb called the multiplex PCR reads again in MiXCR, with one record for every CDR3 protein. The table lists 10,000 to 15,000 distinct CDR3 sequences, under 80% of them singletons, with around 47% in the top ten. V lost 0 bases and J lost 2; bases outside the gene matches: 4. The germline V gene has CDR1 LNHNV and CDR2 YYDKDF (reference sequence). The CDR3 consists of 16 residues. The receptor's source is a female donor with breast cancer. Some clones in this sample may be carry-over from other donors' samples. This chain links TRBV15 with TRBJ1-2; 9 nucleotides agree with TRBD1. The sample taken for sequencing was tumor-adjacent breast tissue. This chain's CDR3 is CATSREGQGRNYGYTF. As DNA, the CDR3 is TGTGCCACCAGCAGAGAGGGACAGGGTAGGAACTATGGCTACACCTTC.